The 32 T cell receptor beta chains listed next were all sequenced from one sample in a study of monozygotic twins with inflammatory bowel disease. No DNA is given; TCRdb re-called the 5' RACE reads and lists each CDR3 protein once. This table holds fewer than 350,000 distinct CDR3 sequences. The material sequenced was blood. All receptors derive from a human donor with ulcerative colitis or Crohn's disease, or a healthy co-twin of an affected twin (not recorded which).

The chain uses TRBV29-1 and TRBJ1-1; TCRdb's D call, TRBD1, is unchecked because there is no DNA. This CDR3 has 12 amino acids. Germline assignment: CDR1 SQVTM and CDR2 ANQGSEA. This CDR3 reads CSGGTGNTEAFF. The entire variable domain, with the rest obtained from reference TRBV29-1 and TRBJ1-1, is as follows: SAVISQKPSRDICQRGTSLTIQCQVDSQVTMMFWYRQQPGQSLTLIATANQGSEATYESGFVIDKFPISRPNLTFSTLTVSNMSPEDSSIYLCSGGTGNTEAFFGQGTRLTVV.

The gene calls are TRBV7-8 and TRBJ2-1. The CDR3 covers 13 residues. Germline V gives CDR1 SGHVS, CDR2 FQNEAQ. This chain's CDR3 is CASSLAENNEQFF.

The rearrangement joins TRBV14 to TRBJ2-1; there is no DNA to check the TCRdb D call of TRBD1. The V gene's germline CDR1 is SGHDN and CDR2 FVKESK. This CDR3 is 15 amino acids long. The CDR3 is CASSSRGGYYNEQFF.

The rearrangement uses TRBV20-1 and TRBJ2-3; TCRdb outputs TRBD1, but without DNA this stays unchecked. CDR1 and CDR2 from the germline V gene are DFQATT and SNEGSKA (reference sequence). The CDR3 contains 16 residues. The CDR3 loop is CSARDLGTGNPDTQYF.

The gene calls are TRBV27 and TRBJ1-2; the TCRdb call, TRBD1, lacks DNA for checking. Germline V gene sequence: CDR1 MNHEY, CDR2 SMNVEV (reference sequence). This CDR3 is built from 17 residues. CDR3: CASSLAPSLGGYYGYTF.

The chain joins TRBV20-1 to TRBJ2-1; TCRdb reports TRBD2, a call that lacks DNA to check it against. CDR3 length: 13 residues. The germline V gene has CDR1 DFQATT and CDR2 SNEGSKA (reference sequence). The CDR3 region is CSGISGGRNEQFF.

CDR3 loop: CSARDISGVGDTQYF. The chain joins TRBV20-1 to TRBJ2-3. Germline V gene data show CDR1 as DFQATT and CDR2 as SNEGSKA (reference sequence). The CDR3 covers 15 residues.

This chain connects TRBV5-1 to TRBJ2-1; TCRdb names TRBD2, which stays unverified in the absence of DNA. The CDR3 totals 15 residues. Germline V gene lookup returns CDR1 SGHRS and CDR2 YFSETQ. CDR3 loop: CASSWSGGAGVEQFF.

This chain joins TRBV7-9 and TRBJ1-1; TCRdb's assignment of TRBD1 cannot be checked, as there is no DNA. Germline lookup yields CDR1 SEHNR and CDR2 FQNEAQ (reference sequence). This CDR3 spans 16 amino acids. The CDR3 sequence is CASSPPEGGPYGEAFF.

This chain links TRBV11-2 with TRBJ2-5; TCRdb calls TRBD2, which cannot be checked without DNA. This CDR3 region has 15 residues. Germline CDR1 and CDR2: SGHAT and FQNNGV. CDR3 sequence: CASSLGTSGKETQYF.

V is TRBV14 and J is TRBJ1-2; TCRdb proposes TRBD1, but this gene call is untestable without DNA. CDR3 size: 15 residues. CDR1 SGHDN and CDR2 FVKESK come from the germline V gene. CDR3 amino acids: CASSQGAARGYGYTF.

The CDR3 spells CASSLEAGDYEQYF. The J gene is TRBJ2-7, the V gene TRBV4-2; the D gene TCRdb calls, TRBD1, cannot be checked with no DNA. Germline V gene sequence: CDR1 LGHNA, CDR2 YNFKEQ. This CDR3 is built from 14 residues.

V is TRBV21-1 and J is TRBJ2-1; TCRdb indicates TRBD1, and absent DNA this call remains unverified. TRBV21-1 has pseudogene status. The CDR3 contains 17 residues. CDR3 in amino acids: CASNPSPSSFTDNEQFF.

CDR3 protein: CSARAATGSGNTIYF. This sequence joins TRBV20-1 and TRBJ1-3. CDR1 is DFQATT, CDR2 SNEGSKA, per germline (reference sequence). The CDR3 has 15 residues.

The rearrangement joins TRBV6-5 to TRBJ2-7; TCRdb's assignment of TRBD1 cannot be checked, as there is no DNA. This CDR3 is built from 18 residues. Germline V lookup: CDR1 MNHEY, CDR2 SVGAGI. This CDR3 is CASSYQVVGTGSSYEQYF.

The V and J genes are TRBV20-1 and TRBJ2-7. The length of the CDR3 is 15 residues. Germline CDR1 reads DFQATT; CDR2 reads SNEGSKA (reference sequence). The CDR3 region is CSARTDGRSSYEQYF.

The CDR3 here is CASSPPGTGALEQYF. The chain joins TRBV7-2 to TRBJ2-7; the D call of TRBD1 rests on TCRdb alone, since no DNA is present to check it. CDR3 length: 15 residues. Per germline, CDR1 SGHTA and CDR2 FQGNSA. Supplemented by reference TRBV7-2 and TRBJ2-7, the full variable domain reads GAGVSQSPSNKVTEKGKDVELRCDPISGHTALYWYRQSLGQGLEFLIYFQGNSAPDKSGLPSDRFSAERTGGSVSTLTIQRTQQEDSAVYLCASSPPGTGALEQYFGPGTRLTVT.

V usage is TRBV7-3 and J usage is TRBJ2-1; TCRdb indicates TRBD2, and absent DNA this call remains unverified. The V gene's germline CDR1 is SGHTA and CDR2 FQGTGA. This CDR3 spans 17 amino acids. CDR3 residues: CASSLRSSGRWNNEQFF. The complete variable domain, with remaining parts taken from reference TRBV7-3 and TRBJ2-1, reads GAGVSQTPSNKVTEKGKYVELRCDPISGHTALYWYRQSLGQGPEFLIYFQGTGAADDSGLPNDRFFAVRPEGSVSTLKIQRTERGDSAVYLCASSLRSSGRWNNEQFFGPGTRLTVL.

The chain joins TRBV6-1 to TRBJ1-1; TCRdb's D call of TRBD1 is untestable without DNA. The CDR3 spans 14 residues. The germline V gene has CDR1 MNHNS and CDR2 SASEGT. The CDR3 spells CASRVGGADTEAFF.

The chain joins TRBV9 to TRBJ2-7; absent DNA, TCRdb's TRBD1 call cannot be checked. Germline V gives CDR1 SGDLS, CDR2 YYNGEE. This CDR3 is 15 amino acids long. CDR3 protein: CASSAGDRVVSEQYF.

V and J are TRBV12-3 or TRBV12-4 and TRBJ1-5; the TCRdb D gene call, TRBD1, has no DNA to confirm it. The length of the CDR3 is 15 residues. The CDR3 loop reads CASSLGRGGSQPQHF.

CDR3 sequence reads: CASSLLNRANEKLFF. The rearrangement uses TRBV4-1 and TRBJ1-4; as DNA is missing, the TRBD1 call by TCRdb cannot be tested. The CDR3 length is 15 residues. The germline V gene encodes CDR1 MGHRA and CDR2 YSYEKL.

CDR3 sequence reads: CASSKRPGSFIYEQYF. This chain uses TRBV21-1 with TRBJ2-7; TCRdb gives TRBD1 as the D gene, but with no DNA this cannot be confirmed. TRBV21-1 is a documented pseudogene. CDR3 length: 16 amino acids.

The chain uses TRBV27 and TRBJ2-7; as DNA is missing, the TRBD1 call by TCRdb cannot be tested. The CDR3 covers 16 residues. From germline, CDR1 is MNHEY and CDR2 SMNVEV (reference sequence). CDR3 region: CASSLSVGQGSYEQYF.

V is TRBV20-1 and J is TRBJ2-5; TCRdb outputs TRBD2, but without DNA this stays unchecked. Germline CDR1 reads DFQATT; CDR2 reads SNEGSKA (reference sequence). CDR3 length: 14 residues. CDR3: CSASLAGYQETQYF.

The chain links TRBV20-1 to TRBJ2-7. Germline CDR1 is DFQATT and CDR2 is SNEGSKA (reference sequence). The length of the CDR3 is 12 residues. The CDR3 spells CSAIQASYEQYF.

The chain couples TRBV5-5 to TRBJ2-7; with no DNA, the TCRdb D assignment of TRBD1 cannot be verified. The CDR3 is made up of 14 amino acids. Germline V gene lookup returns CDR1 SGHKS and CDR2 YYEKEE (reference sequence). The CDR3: CASSFLQGSYEQYF.

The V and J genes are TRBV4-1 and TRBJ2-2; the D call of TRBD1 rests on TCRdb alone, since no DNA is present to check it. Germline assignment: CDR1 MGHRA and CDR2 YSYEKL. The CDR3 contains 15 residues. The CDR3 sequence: CASSQGAGWTGELFF.

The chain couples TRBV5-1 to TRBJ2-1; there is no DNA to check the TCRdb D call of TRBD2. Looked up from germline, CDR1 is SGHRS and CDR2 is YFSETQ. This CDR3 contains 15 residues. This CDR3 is CASSPVQAGKNEQFF.

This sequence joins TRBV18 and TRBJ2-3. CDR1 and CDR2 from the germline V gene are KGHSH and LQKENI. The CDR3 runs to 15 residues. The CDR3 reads CASSPPGHPTDTQYF.

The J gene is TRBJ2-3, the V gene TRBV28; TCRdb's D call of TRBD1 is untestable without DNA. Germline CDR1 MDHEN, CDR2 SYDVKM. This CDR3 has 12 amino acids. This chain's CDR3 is CASGGHTDTQYF.

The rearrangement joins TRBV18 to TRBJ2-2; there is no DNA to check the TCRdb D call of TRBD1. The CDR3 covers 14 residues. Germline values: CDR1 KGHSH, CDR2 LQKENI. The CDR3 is CASSRFGTPGELFF.